The 7 T cell receptor beta chains below all came from one sample that was sequenced in a study of blood T cell repertoires in COVID-19. The data were produced by immunoSEQ multiplex PCR, yet TCRdb's version contains in-frame clones alone and is incomplete. The sample includes 150,000 to 200,000 clones, about 81% of them seen just once. The sequenced sample consisted of peripheral blood. Every receptor here comes from an elderly woman with COVID-19, enrolled during active disease.

The rearrangement joins TRBV30 to TRBJ1-2; 7 bases agree with TRBD1. V trimming: 3 bases; J trimming: 6 bases; junction bases outside the gene matches: 7. This CDR3 is built from 13 residues. Germline CDR1 and CDR2: GTSNPN and SVGIG (reference sequence). The CDR3 region has the DNA TGTGCCTGGAGCAAATCAGACAGGGATGGCTACACCTTC. It encodes CAWSKSDRDGYTF.

The CDR3 protein is CASRSFSGYEQYF. Here the CDR3 DNA reads TGTGCCAGTCGATCCTTTAGCGGGTACGAGCAGTACTTC. This chain links TRBV27 with TRBJ2-7; TRBD2 matches 7 bases. CDR1 and CDR2 from the germline V gene are MNHEY and SMNVEV (reference sequence). The CDR3 is 13 amino acids. V dropped 9 bases and J dropped 4; count of bases not matched to a gene: 9.

On this clone: The likely explanation is a read error, given a far larger clone one base away. The chain recombines TRBV11-1 with TRBJ1-1; TRBD1 is a possible D gene (6 bases). The CDR3 has 13 amino acids. V gave up 1 base and J gave up 3 bases, with 6 bases separating them. The germline V gene has CDR1 SGHAT and CDR2 FQDESV (reference sequence). Here the CDR3 DNA reads TGTGCCAGCAGCTTAGACAGGGACACTGAAGCTTTCTTT. This sequence encodes CASSLDRDTEAFF.

This clone has only a few counts. The CDR3: CASSIARVNQPQHF. CDR3 coding DNA: TGTGCCAGTAGTATAGCCAGGGTGAATCAGCCCCAGCATTTT. This chain links TRBV19 with TRBJ1-5; a possible D gene is TRBD1 (5 bases). This CDR3 spans 14 amino acids. Trimming removed 1 base from V and 4 bases from J, with 8 bases in between. The germline CDR1 and CDR2 sequences are LNHDA and SQIVND (reference sequence).

The V call is TRBV13, the J call TRBJ1-2, with 8 bases matching TRBD1. The germline V gene encodes CDR1 PRHDT and CDR2 FYEKMQ (reference sequence). This CDR3 has 15 amino acids. J was trimmed by 4 bases and V by 5 bases; bases with no gene match: 9. In nucleotides, the CDR3 is TGTGCCAGCAGCCAACCTGACAGGGGCGGCTATGGCTACACCTTC. This translates into CASSQPDRGGYGYTF.

The chain carries TRBV9 and TRBJ1-1; a weak D match, TRBD1 (5 bases). V dropped 8 bases and J dropped 0 bases, with 11 bases sitting between them. Looked up from germline, CDR1 is SGDLS and CDR2 is YYNGEE. The CDR3 is 13 amino acids. The CDR3 nucleotides are TGTGCCAGTGGGCAGGGCATGAACACTGAAGCTTTCTTT. It yields the protein CASGQGMNTEAFF.

The CDR3 coding sequence is TGTGCCACCAGCGGGGCGTCCCAGCAGCCCCAGCATTTT. Translated, it gives CATSGASQQPQHF. This chain links TRBV15 with TRBJ1-5; D is perhaps TRBD1 (5 bases). Trimming stripped 5 bases from V and 7 bases from J, with 12 bases between. Germline V gives CDR1 LNHNV, CDR2 YYDKDF (reference sequence). The CDR3 totals 13 residues.